This T cell receptor beta chain was recovered during a study of cytomegalovirus exposure and HLA in healthy donors. Study-level points and caveats: Per published reports, the classifier diagnosed cytomegalovirus status with high specificity and sensitivity. Subsequent analysis of the roughly 120 validation repertoires found a tendency for first-cohort TCR clusters to co-occur.

Germline loops: CDR1 MNHEY, CDR2 SMNVEV (reference sequence). Trimming cost V 1 base and J 5 bases; bases outside gene matches: 8. CDR3 size: 16 residues. A single count supports this clone. What it recognizes is unknown. TCRdb's table, derived via immunoSEQ multiplex PCR, lists solely in-frame clones and lacks some. The sample consists of 260,000 or so clones, around 89% of them appearing once. This clonotype originated in a woman under 30 in good health and CMV-seronegative. Material: PBMCs. This rearrangement joins TRBV27 to TRBJ2-5, with TRBD2 identical over 9 bases. Here the CDR3 reads CASSLLAGVGLETQYF. CDR3 DNA: TGTGCCAGCAGTTTATTAGCGGGAGTTGGGTTGGAGACCCAGTACTTC.